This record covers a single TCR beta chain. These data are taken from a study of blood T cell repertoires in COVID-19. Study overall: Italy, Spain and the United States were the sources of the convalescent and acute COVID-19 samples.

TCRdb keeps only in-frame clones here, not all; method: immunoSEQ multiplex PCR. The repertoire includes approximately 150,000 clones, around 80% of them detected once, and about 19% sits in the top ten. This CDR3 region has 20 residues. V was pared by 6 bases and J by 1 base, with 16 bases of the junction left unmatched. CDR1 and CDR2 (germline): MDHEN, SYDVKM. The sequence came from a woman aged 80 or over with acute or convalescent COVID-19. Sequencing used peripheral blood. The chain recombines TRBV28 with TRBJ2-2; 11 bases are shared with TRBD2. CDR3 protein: CASSRLAGGPFWLNTGELFF. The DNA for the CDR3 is TGTGCCAGCAGCAGGCTAGCGGGAGGACCTTTCTGGCTGAACACCGGGGAGCTGTTTTTT.